The clone carrying this TCR beta chain was picked up one time. The source of the sample is a study of radiation and T cells in renal cell carcinoma. Produced via immunoSEQ multiplex PCR; TCRdb's table is partial and in-frame only. The sample yields about 140,000 clones, around nine tenths seen once. The CDR3 spans 15 residues. Germline CDR1 reads SGHRS; CDR2 reads YFSETQ. Unmatched junction bases numbered 3, after V lost 0 bases and J lost 2 bases. As for time point: blood 4 weeks post-SBRT, at nephrectomy. Regarding treatment: 15 Gy SBRT to primary tumor, nephrectomy 4 weeks later. After SBRT, blood was collected at 2 and 4 weeks, plus baseline. Clear cell pathology was present in this patient's renal cell carcinoma.

Sequencing used blood, obtained from a patient whose treatment included radiotherapy and nephrectomy. The chain carries TRBV5-1 and TRBJ2-5; TRBD2 agrees at 8 bases. The sequence was obtained from a woman aged 45-65 years with renal cell carcinoma. The CDR3 spells CASSLAGTSQETQYF. The CDR3 bases are TGCGCCAGCAGCTTGGCTGGGACTAGTCAAGAGACCCAGTACTTC. The variable domain in full, with the rest retrieved from reference TRBV5-1 and TRBJ2-5, is KAGVTQTPRYLIKTRGQQVTLSCSPISGHRSVSWYQQTPGQGLQFLFEYFSETQRNKGNFPGRFSGRQFSNSRSEMNVSTLELGDSALYLCASSLAGTSQETQYFGPGTRLLVL.